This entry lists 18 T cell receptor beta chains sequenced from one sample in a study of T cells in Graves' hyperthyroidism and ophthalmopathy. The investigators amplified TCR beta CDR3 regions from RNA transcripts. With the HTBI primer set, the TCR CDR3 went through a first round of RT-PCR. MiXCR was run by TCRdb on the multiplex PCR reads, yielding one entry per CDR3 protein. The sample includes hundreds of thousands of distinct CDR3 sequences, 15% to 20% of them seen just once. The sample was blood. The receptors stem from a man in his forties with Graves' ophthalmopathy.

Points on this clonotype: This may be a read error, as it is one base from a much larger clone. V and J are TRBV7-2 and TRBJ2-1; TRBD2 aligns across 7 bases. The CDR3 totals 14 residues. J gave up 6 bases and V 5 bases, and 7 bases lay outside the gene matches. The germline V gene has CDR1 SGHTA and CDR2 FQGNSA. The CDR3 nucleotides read TGTGCCAGCAGCCCCACCCGACTAGCCAATGAGCAGTTCTTC. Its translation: CASSPTRLANEQFF. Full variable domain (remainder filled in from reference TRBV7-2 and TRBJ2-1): GAGVSQSPSNKVTEKGKDVELRCDPISGHTALYWYRQSLGQGLEFLIYFQGNSAPDKSGLPSDRFSAERTGGSVSTLTIQRTQQEDSAVYLCASSPTRLANEQFFGPGTRLTVL.

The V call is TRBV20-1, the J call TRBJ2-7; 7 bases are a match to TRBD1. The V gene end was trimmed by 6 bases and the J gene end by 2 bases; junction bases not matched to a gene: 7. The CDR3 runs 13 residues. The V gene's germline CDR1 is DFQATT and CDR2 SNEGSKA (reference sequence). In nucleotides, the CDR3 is TGCAGTGCCTCCGGGACAGAGACCTACGAGCAGTACTTC. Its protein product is CSASGTETYEQYF.

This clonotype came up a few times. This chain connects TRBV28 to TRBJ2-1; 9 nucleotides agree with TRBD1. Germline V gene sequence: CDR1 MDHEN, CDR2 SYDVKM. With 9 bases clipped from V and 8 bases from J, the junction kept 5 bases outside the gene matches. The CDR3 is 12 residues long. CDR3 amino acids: CASTDRGYEQFF. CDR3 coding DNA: TGTGCCAGTACGGACAGGGGATATGAGCAGTTCTTC. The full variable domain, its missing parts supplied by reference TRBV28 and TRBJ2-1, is DVKVTQSSRYLVKRTGEKVFLECVQDMDHENMFWYRQDPGLGLRLIYFSYDVKMKEKGDIPEGYSVSREKKERFSLILESASTNQTSMYLCASTDRGYEQFFGPGTRLTVL.

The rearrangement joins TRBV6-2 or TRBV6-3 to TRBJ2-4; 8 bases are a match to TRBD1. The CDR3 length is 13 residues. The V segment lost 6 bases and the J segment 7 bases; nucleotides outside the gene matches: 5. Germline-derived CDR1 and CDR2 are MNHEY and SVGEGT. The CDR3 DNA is TGTGCCAGCAGCTCCACAGGGGGGAACATTCAGTACTTC. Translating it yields CASSSTGGNIQYF.

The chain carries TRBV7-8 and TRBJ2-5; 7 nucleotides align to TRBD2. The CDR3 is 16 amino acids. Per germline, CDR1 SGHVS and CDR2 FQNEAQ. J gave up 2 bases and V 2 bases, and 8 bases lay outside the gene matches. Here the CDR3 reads CASSLFGQAGQETQYF. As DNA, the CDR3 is TGTGCCAGCAGCTTATTTGGTCAAGCGGGGCAAGAGACCCAGTACTTC.

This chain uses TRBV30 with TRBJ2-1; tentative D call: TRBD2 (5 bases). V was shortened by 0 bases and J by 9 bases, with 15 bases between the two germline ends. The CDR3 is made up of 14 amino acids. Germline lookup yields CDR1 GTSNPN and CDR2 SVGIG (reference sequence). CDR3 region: CAWSVPGRVGEQFF. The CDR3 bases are TGTGCCTGGAGTGTCCCCGGGCGGGTCGGTGAGCAGTTCTTC. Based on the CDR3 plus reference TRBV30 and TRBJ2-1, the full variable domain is SQTIHQWPATLVQPVGSPLSLECTVEGTSNPNLYWYRQAAGRGLQLLFYSVGIGQISSEVPQNLSASRPQDRQFILSSKKLLLSDSGFYLCAWSVPGRVGEQFFGPGTRLTVL.

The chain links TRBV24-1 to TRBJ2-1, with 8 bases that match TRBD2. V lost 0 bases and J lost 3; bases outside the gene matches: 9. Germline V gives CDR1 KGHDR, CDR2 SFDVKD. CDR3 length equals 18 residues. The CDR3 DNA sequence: TGTGCCACCAGTGATTTGTGTCGGCGGGGGGCCAGCTACAATGAGCAGTTCTTC. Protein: CATSDLCRRGASYNEQFF.

The CDR3 loop is CASSSGLGGLNTEAFF. The CDR3 nucleotides are TGCGCCAGCAGCTCGGGCTTAGGAGGCCTGAACACTGAAGCTTTCTTT. The gene calls are TRBV5-1 and TRBJ1-1; no firm D call. The CDR3 length is 16 residues. Deletions cut 3 bases from V and 0 bases from J, with 15 bases between. Germline loops: CDR1 SGHRS, CDR2 YFSETQ.

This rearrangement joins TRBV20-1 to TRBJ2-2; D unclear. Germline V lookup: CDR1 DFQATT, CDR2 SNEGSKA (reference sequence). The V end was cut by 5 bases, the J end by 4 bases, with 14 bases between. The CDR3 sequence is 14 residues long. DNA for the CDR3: TGCAGTGCTGGCGCAGGAGCCATCACCGGGGAGCTGTTTTTT. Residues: CSAGAGAITGELFF.

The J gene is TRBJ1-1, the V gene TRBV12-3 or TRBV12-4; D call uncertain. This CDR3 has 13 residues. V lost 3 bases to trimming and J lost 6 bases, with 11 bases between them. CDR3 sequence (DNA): TGTGCCAGCAGTTTGGCGGGCAACGCTGAAGCTTTCTTT. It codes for CASSLAGNAEAFF.

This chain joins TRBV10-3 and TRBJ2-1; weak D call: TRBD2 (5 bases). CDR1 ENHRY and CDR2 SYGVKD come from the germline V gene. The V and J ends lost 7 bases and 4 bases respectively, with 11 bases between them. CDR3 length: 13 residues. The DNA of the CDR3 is TGTGCCATCACCGAGGGCCTTTACAATGAGCAGTTCTTC. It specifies CAITEGLYNEQFF.

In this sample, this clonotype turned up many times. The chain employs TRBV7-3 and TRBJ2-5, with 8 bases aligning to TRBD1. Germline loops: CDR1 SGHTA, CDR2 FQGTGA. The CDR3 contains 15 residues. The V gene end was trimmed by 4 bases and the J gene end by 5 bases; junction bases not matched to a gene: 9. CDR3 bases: TGTGCCAGCAGCTCGACAGGGGCAGGGGCTGAGACCCAGTACTTC. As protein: CASSSTGAGAETQYF.

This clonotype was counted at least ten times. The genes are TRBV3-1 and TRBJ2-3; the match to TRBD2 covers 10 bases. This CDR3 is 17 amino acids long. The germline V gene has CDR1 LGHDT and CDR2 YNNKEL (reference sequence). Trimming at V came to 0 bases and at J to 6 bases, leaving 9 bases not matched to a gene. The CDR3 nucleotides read TGTGCCAGCAGCCAAGAGGGGGGGGCTAGCGGGAGCGATACGCAGTATTTT. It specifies CASSQEGGASGSDTQYF.

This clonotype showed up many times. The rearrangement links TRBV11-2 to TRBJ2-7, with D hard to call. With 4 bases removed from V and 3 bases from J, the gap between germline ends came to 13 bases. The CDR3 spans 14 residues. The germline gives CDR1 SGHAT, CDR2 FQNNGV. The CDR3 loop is CASSSQTVDYEQYF. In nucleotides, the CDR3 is TGTGCCAGCAGCTCCCAGACGGTTGACTACGAGCAGTACTTC.

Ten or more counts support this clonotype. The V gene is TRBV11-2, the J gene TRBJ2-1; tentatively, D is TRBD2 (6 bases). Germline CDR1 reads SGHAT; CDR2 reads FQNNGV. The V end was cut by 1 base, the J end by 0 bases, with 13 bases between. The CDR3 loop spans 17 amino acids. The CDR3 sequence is CASSLGSSGVSYNEQFF. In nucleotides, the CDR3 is TGTGCCAGCAGCTTAGGGTCGTCGGGAGTCTCCTACAATGAGCAGTTCTTC.

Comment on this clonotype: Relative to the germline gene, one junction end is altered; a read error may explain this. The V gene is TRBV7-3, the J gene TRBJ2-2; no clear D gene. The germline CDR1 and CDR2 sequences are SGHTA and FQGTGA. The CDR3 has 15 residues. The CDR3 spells CASSLGLLNTGELFF. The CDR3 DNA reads TGCGCCAGCAGCCTAGGGCTACTTAACACCGGGGAGCTGTTTTTT.

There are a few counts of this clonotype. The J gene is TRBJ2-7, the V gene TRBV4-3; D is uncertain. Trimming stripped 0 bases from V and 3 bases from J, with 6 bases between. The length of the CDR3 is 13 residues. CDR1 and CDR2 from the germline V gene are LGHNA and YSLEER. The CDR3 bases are TGCGCCAGCAGCCAAGAGTTACGCTACGAGCAGTACTTC. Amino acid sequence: CASSQELRYEQYF.

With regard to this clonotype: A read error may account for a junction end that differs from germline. The CDR3, as DNA: TGTGCCGGGGGAACAGGCCCGAACACCGGGGAGCCGTTTTTT. Translation: CAGGTGPNTGEPFF. The chain joins TRBV12-3 or TRBV12-4 to TRBJ2-2; TRBD1 or TRBD2 may be the D gene (5 bases each). There are 14 residues in the CDR3.